This T cell receptor beta chain was obtained from a study of CD4 T cells in relation to SARS-CoV-2 and coronaviruses. The assay was immunoSEQ multiplex PCR, and TCRdb's table has in-frame clones only and misses some. The repertoire holds 20,000 or so clones, with over 70% as singletons. Unexposed donor CD4+ T cells date from about 2011-2018, before the COVID-19 pandemic. CD4+ T cells were isolated from the cells after less than 13 days of culture. Concerning this clone: Its target is unknown.

This CDR3 is 16 amino acids long. The V gene's germline CDR1 is LGHDT and CDR2 YNNKEL (reference sequence). V shed 1 base and J shed 1 base, with 12 bases lying between them. Source material: CD4+ T cells from PBMCs, cultured in vitro. The receptor was isolated from a human donor in good health. The chain recombines TRBV3-1 (or the pseudogene TRBV3-2) with TRBJ2-3; a weak D match, TRBD2 (6 bases). As DNA, the CDR3 is TGTGCCAGCAGCCAAGGGCCAGCGGGCGGCACAGATACGCAGTATTTT. This codes for CASSQGPAGGTDTQYF.